This T cell receptor (beta chain) was captured by sequencing in a study of blood T cell repertoires in COVID-19. Study details: T cells, B-cell-depleted T cells, or PBMCs provided the cDNA or gDNA that served as material.

This CDR3 has 14 residues. Germline loops: CDR1 SGHTA, CDR2 FQGNSA. The ends were cut back, 1 base at V and 8 bases at J, with 14 bases in the middle. Sequencing used immunoSEQ multiplex PCR; TCRdb keeps in-frame clones, though not all of them. The sample carries under 250,000 clones, more than 80% recorded once. This clone showed up just a few times. The rearrangement links TRBV7-2 to TRBJ1-2; D is perhaps TRBD1 (5 bases). The sequencing input was peripheral blood. The TCR sequence derives from a human donor in a cohort sampled during active COVID-19. The DNA for the CDR3 is TGTGCCAGCAGCTTAGACGGTCAGGGAGGCGGCTACACCTTC. It specifies CASSLDGQGGGYTF.